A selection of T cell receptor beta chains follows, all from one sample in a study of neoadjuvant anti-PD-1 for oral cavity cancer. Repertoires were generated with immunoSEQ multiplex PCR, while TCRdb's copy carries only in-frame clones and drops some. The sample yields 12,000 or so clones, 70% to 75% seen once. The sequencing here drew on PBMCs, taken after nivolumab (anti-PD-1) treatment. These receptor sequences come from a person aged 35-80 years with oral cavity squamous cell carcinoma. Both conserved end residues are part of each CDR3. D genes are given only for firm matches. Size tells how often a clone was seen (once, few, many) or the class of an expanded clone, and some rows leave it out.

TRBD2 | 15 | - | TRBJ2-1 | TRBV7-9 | TGTGCCAGCAGCCCCCGGCTAGCGGTCTACAATGAGCAGTTCTTC | CASSPRLAVYNEQFF
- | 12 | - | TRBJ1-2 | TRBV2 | TGTGCCAGCCCTAGGACCTGGGATGGCTACACCTTC | CASPRTWDGYTF
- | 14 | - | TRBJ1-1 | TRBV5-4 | TGTGCCAGCAGAAGCATCGGGGGGGCCACTGAAGCTTTCTTT | CASRSIGGATEAFF
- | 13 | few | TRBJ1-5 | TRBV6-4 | TGTGCCAGCAGTCGGGAGAGCAATCAGCCCCAGCATTTT | CASSRESNQPQHF
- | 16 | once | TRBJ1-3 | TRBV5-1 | TGCGCCAGCAGCCCTTTCCGACAGAGCTCTGGAAACACCATATATTTT | CASSPFRQSSGNTIYF
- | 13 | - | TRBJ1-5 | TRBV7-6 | TGTGCCAGCAGCCTCGCGCATGCTGACCCCCAGCATTTT | CASSLAHADPQHF
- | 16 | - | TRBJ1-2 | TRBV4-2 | TGTGCCAGCAGCCAAGAACCTTTTGATTCGGGCCTTGGCTACACCTTC | CASSQEPFDSGLGYTF
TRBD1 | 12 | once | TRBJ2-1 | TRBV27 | TGTGCCAGCAGCGGGACAGTCGGTGAGCAGTTCTTC | CASSGTVGEQFF
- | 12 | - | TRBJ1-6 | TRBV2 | TGTGCCAGCAGTGACAGTTCGGCACCCCTCCACTTT | CASSDSSAPLHF
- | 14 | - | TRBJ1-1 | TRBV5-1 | TGCGCCAGCAGCTTGGGTGACAGGAACACTGAAGCTTTCTTT | CASSLGDRNTEAFF
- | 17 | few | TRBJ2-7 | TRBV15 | TGTGCCACCAGCGGAGAGCGTGTGCACAGTCGCTCCTACGAGCAGTACTTC | CATSGERVHSRSYEQYF
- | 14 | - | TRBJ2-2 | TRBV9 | TGTGCCAGCAGCGCCGACCCGTACACCGGGGAGCTGTTTTTT | CASSADPYTGELFF
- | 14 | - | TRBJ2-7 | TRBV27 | TGTGCCAGCAGTTGGCAGGGGCAATACTACGAGCAGTACTTC | CASSWQGQYYEQYF
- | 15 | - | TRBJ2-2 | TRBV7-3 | TGTGCCAGCAGCTTTAGCGGTACGAACACCGGGGAGCTGTTTTTT | CASSFSGTNTGELFF
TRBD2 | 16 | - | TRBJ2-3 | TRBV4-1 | TGCGCCAGCAGCCTTATAGCGGGGGGGCCCACAGATACGCAGTATTTT | CASSLIAGGPTDTQYF
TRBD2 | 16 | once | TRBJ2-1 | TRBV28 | TGTGCCAGCACCCCTGTAACGGGGGGATTTGGGAATGAGCAGTTCTTC | CASTPVTGGFGNEQFF
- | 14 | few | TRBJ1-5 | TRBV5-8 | TGTGCCAGCTACGAATGGGGGAGCAATCAGCCCCAGCATTTT | CASYEWGSNQPQHF
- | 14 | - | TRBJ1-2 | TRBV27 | TGTGCCAGCAAGCCTCGGACAGACTTATATGGCTACACCTTC | CASKPRTDLYGYTF
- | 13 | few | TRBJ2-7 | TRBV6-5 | TGTGCCAGCAGTTACACCGGGACAAACGAGCAGTACTTC | CASSYTGTNEQYF
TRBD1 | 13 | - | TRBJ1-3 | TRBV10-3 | TGTGCCGGAGGGGGCGGCTCTGGAAACACCATATATTTT | CAGGGGSGNTIYF
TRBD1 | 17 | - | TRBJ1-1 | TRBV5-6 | TGTGCCAGCAGCCTAGCAGGGACAGGGGGCTTGAACACTGAAGCTTTCTTT | CASSLAGTGGLNTEAFF
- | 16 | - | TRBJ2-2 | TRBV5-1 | TGCGCCAGCAGCTTATCCGGGGCCGCGAACACCGGGGAGCTGTTTTTT | CASSLSGAANTGELFF
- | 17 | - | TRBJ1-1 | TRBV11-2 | TGTGCCAGCAGCCAAGGCCTGTGGGCCACGGAGTGGACTGAAGCTTTCTTT | CASSQGLWATEWTEAFF